Shown below are 5 T cell receptor beta chains from a single sample sequenced in a study of T cell repertoires in cytomegalovirus infection (dated by TCRdb to about 2019). For sequencing, an Illumina HiSeq 1500 was employed. TCRdb reran the public reads through fastp at Q25 and MiXCR, keeping productive beta chains. Every CDR3 protein is listed once, alongside the most common genes and DNA of its rows. The sample yields a few hundred thousand distinct CDR3 sequences; roughly 15% were counted once. The ten largest clones capture more than 10% of the sample. The specimen sequenced was PBMCs. The receptors here all came from a human donor in good health (CMV status not recorded). Some clones in this sample may be carry-over from other donors' samples.

DNA of the CDR3: TGTGCCAGCAGCCTTCTACGAGCTGAGCAGTTCTTC. Translated, it gives CASSLLRAEQFF. The J gene is TRBJ2-1, the V gene TRBV7-2; D gene uncertain. Germline V lookup: CDR1 SGHTA, CDR2 FQGNSA. CDR3 length: 12 amino acids. Trimming removed 5 bases from V and 9 bases from J, with 11 bases in between.

This clonotype was counted between two and nine times. The chain carries TRBV28 and TRBJ1-2; 8 bases are a match to TRBD1. The germline CDR1 and CDR2 sequences are MDHEN and SYDVKM. This CDR3 has 14 residues. V was pared by 5 bases and J by 3 bases, with 5 bases of the junction left unmatched. The CDR3 nucleotides are TGTGCCAGCAGTCCCCGACAGGGGTACTATGGCTACACCTTC. Protein: CASSPRQGYYGYTF.

This clonotype was observed a few times. V and J are TRBV4-1 and TRBJ2-5; 8 bases are shared with TRBD2. Per the germline V gene, CDR1 is MGHRA and CDR2 is YSYEKL. The trim removed 1 base at V and 4 bases at J, leaving 8 bases unmatched. The CDR3 has 16 residues. The CDR3 region is CASSQGATSGLETQYF. CDR3 nucleotides: TGCGCCAGCAGCCAAGGCGCAACTAGCGGTTTAGAGACCCAGTACTTC.

The chain is built from TRBV23-1 and TRBJ2-3; D perhaps matches TRBD1 (5 bases). TRBV23-1 is reported as an ORF; its role is uncertain. The CDR3 contains 13 residues. Between the trimmed V and J ends, which lost 2 bases and 10 bases, there was a span of 13 bases. CDR3 DNA: TGCGCCAGCAGTCAAGGCAGAAGGGGTGCGCAGTATTTT. It is translated as CASSQGRRGAQYF.

J is TRBJ1-6 and V is TRBV7-9; unclear D gene. The CDR3 spans 15 residues. V was cut by 5 bases and J by 1 base, with 9 bases left in between. Germline V gene data show CDR1 as SEHNR and CDR2 as FQNEAQ (reference sequence). The CDR3: CASSPQISYNSPLHF. As DNA, the CDR3 is TGTGCCAGCAGCCCCCAGATATCCTATAATTCACCCCTCCACTTT.